Below are 7 T cell receptor beta chains sequenced from a single sample in a study of T cells in Graves' hyperthyroidism and ophthalmopathy. Researchers amplified the TCR beta CDR3 regions from RNA transcripts. TCR CDR3 regions were first amplified by RT-PCR with HTBI primers. TCRdb re-called the multiplex PCR reads through MiXCR, storing one row per CDR3 protein. The table records under 550,000 distinct CDR3 sequences, around 13% of them present only once. Sequenced input: blood. Receptor source: a woman between 18 and 29 years old with Graves' hyperthyroidism.

This clonotype came up a few times. This chain connects TRBV10-3 to TRBJ1-5; D gene ambiguous. The CDR3 is 14 amino acids. The germline V gene has CDR1 ENHRY and CDR2 SYGVKD. V was cut by 6 bases and J by 4 bases, with 13 bases left in between. CDR3 residues: CAISASGSNQPQHF. The CDR3 DNA is TGTGCCATCAGCGCCAGTGGTTCTAATCAGCCCCAGCATTTT.

This clonotype came up many times. The chain employs TRBV5-1 and TRBJ1-5; 7 bases line up with TRBD1. The V gene's germline CDR1 is SGHRS and CDR2 YFSETQ. V lost 0 bases to trimming and J lost 0 bases; unmatched junction nucleotides: 3. The CDR3 contains 16 residues. CDR3 loop: CASSLGDSNSNQPQHF. For the CDR3, the DNA is TGCGCCAGCAGCTTGGGGGACAGTAATAGCAATCAGCCCCAGCATTTT. The full variable domain, rest sourced from reference TRBV5-1 and TRBJ1-5, is KAGVTQTPRYLIKTRGQQVTLSCSPISGHRSVSWYQQTPGQGLQFLFEYFSETQRNKGNFPGRFSGRQFSNSRSEMNVSTLELGDSALYLCASSLGDSNSNQPQHFGDGTRLSIL.

This clonotype was seen many times. The chain employs TRBV24-1 and TRBJ2-3; 9 positions agree with TRBD2. Per germline, CDR1 KGHDR and CDR2 SFDVKD. V lost 6 bases to trimming and J lost 5 bases; unmatched junction nucleotides: 2. The CDR3 has 13 amino acids. The CDR3 DNA sequence: TGTGCCACCAGTTTTAGCGGGAGAGATACGCAGTATTTT. It specifies CATSFSGRDTQYF.

The rearrangement uses TRBV20-1 and TRBJ2-1, with TRBD2 identical over 11 bases. This CDR3 is built from 15 residues. V trimming: 2 bases; J trimming: 9 bases; junction bases outside the gene matches: 9. The germline V gene encodes CDR1 DFQATT and CDR2 SNEGSKA (reference sequence). The CDR3 spells CSARIVAGGPAEQFF. The CDR3 region has the DNA TGCAGTGCTAGAATCGTAGCGGGAGGGCCGGCTGAGCAGTTCTTC.

This clonotype was detected many times. This rearrangement joins TRBV6-1 to TRBJ1-5, with D hard to call. The length of the CDR3 is 15 residues. Germline V gives CDR1 MNHNS, CDR2 SASEGT. The V end lost 2 bases, the J end lost 0 bases, and 8 bases lay between the germline ends. CDR3 coding DNA: TGTGCCAGCAGTGAATTGGGGTATAGCAATCAGCCCCAGCATTTT. This gives the protein CASSELGYSNQPQHF.

The chain joins TRBV6-1 to TRBJ2-2; D is possibly TRBD1 (6 bases). The V gene lost 3 bases and the J gene lost 7 bases, with 15 bases spanning the gap. The CDR3 covers 15 residues. The V gene's germline CDR1 is MNHNS and CDR2 SASEGT. CDR3 protein: CASSDRDITGGELFF. DNA for the CDR3: TGTGCCAGCAGTGATCGGGACATTACCGGCGGGGAGCTGTTTTTT.

Ten or more counts support this clonotype. The genes are TRBV6-1 and TRBJ2-7; TRBD2 matches at 7 bases. The germline gives CDR1 MNHNS, CDR2 SASEGT. The trim removed 5 bases at V and 7 bases at J, leaving 11 bases unmatched. The length of the CDR3 is 14 residues. The CDR3 protein is CASSLTSELVEQYF. The CDR3 DNA is TGTGCCAGCAGTCTAACTAGCGAACTGGTGGAGCAGTACTTC.